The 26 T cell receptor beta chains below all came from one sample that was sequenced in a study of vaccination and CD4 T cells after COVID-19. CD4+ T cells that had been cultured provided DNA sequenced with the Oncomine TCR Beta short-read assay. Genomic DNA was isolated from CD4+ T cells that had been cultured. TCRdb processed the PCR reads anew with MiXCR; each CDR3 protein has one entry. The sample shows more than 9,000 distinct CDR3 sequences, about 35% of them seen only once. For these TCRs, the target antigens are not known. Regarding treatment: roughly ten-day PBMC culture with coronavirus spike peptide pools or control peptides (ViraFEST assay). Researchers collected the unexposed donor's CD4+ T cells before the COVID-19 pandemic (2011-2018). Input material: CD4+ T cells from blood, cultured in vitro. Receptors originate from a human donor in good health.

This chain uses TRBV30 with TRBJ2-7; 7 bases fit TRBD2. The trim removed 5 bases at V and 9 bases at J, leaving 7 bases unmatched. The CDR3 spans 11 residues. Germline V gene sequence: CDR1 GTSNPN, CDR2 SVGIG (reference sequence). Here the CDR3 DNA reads TGTGCCTGGCGACGCGGCGGGGGGCAGTACTTC. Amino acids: CAWRRGGGQYF.

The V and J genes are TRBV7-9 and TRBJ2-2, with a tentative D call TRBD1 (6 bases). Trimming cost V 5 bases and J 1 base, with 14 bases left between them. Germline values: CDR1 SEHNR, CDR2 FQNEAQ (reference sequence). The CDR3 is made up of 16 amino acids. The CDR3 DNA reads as TGTGCCAGCAGCCTGGGGGCCCCAGGGAACACCGGGGAGCTGTTTTTT. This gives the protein CASSLGAPGNTGELFF. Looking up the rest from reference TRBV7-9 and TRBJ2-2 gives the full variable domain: DTGVSQNPRHKITKRGQNVTFRCDPISEHNRLYWYRQTLGQGPEFLTYFQNEAQLEKSRLLSDRFSAERPKGSFSTLEIQRTEQGDSAMYLCASSLGAPGNTGELFFGEGSRLTVL.

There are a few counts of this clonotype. DNA of the CDR3: TGCGCCAGCAGCCAAGGGAACGACAGGTCAGATACGCAGTATTTT. Translation: CASSQGNDRSDTQYF. This chain links TRBV4-3 with TRBJ2-3; TRBD1 is a possible D gene (6 bases). This CDR3 has 15 amino acids. Germline V gives CDR1 LGHNA, CDR2 YSLEER. Trimming stripped 1 base from V and 4 bases from J, with 12 bases between.

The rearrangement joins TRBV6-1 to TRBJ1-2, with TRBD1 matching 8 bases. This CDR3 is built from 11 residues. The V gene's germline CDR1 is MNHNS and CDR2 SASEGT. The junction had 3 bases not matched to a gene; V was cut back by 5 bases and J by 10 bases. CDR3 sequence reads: CASSQDRAYTF. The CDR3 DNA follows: TGTGCCAGCAGTCAGGACAGGGCCTACACCTTC.

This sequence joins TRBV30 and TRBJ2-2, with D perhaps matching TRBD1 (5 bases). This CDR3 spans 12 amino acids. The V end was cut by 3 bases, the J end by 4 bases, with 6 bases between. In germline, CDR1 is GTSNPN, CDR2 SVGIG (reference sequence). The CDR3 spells CAWRRGTGELFF. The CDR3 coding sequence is TGTGCCTGGAGAAGGGGCACCGGGGAGCTGTTTTTT.

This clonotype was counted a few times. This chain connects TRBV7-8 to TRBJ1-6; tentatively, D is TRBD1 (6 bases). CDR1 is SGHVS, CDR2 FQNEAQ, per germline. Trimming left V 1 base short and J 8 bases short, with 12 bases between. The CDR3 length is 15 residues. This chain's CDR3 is CASSLVTGSDSPLHF. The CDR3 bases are TGTGCCAGCAGCTTAGTCACAGGGTCGGATTCACCCCTCCACTTT.

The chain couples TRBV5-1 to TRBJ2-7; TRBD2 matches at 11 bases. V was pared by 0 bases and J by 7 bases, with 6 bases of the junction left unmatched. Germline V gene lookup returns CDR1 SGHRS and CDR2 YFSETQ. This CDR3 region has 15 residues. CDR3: CASSLGLAGFAEQYF. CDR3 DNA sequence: TGCGCCAGCAGCTTGGGACTAGCGGGGTTCGCGGAGCAGTACTTC.

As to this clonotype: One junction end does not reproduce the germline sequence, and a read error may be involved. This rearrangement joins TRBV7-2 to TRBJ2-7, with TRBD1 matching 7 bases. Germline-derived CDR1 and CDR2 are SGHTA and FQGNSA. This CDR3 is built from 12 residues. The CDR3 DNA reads TGTGCCAGCAGACCTACCGGGACAGCTTACGACTTC. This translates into CASRPTGTAYDF.

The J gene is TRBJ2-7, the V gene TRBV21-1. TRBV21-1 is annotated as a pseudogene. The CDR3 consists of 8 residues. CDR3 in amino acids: CKGREQYF. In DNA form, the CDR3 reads TGTAAGGGTCGAGAGCAGTACTTC.

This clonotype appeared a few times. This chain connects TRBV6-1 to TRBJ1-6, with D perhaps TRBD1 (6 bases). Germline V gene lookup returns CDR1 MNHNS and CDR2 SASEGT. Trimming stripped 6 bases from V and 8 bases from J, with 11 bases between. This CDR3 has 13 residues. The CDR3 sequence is CASRRDKDSPLHF. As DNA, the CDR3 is TGTGCCAGCAGACGGGACAAGGATTCACCCCTCCACTTT.

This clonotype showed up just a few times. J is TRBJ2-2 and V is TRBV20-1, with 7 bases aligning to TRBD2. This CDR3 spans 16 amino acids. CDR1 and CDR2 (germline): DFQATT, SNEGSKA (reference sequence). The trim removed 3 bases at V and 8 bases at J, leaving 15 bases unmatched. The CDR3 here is CSASKALADGMGELFF. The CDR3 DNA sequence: TGCAGTGCTAGCAAGGCCCTAGCGGACGGAATGGGGGAGCTGTTTTTT.

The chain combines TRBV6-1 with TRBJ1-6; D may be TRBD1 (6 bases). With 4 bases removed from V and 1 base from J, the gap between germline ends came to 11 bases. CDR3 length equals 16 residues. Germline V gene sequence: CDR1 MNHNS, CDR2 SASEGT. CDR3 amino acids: CASSAPRGSYNSPLHF. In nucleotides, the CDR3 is TGTGCCAGCAGTGCGCCCAGGGGATCCTATAATTCACCCCTCCACTTT.

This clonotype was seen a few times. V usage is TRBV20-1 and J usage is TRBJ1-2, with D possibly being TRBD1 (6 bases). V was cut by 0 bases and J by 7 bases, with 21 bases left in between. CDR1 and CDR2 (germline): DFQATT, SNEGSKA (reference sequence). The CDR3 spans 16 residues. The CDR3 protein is CSAREGGGEVATGYTF. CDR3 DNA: TGCAGTGCTAGAGAGGGGGGCGGGGAGGTTGCAACTGGCTACACCTTC.

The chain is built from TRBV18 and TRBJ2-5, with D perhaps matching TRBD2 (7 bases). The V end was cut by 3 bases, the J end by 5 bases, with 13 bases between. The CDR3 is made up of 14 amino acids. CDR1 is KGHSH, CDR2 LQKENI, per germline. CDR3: CASSPGGGTETQYF. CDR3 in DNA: TGTGCCAGCTCACCGGGAGGGGGGACGGAGACCCAGTACTTC.

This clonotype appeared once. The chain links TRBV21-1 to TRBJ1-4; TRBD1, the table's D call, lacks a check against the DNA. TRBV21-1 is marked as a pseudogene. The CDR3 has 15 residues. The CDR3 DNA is TGTGCCAGCAGCAAAGAGGGACAGGGTGGTGAAAAACTGTTTTTT. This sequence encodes CASSKEGQGGEKLFF.

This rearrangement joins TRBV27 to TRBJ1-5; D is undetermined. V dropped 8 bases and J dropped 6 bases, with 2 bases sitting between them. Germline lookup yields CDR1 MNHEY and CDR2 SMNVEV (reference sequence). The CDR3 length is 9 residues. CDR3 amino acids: CASGQPQHF. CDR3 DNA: TGTGCCAGCGGTCAGCCCCAGCATTTT.

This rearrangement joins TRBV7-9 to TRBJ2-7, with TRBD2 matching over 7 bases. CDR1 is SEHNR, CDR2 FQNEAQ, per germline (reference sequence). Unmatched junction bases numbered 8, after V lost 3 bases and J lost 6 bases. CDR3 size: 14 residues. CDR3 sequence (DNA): TGTGCCAGCAGCTTGCGGGGGTCACGCTCCGAGCAGTACTTC. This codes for CASSLRGSRSEQYF.

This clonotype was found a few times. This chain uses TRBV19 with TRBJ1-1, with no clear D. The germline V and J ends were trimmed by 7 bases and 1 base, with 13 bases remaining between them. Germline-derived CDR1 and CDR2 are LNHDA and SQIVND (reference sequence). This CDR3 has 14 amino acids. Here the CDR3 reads CASTFGRRNTEAFF. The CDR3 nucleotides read TGTGCCAGTACTTTCGGGCGGCGGAACACTGAAGCTTTCTTT. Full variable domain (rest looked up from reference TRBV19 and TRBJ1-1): DGGITQSPKYLFRKEGQNVTLSCEQNLNHDAMYWYRQDPGQGLRLIYYSQIVNDFQKGDIAEGYSVSREKKESFPLTVTSAQKNPTAFYLCASTFGRRNTEAFFGQGTRLTVV.

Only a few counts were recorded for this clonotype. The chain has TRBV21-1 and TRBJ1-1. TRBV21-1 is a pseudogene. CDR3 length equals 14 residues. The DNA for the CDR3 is TGTGCCAGCAGCAAAGCAATACGGGCCCCTGAAGCTTTCTTT. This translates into CASSKAIRAPEAFF.

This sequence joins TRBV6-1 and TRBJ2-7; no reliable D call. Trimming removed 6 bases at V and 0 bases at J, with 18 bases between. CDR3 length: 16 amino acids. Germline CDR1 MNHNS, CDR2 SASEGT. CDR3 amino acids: CASSRGRPPSSYEQYF. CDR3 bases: TGTGCCAGCAGCCGCGGACGGCCCCCCAGCTCCTACGAGCAGTACTTC.

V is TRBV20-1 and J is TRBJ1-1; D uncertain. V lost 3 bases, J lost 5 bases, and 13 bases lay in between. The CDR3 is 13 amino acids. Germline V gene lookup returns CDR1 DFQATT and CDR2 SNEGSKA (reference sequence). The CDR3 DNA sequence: TGCAGTGCTAGGTTCGGCGGCCTAACTGAAGCTTTCTTT. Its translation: CSARFGGLTEAFF.

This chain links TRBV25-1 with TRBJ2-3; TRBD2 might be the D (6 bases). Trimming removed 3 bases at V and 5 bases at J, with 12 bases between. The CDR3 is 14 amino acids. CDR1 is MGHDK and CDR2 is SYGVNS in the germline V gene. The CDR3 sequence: CASSDPLALDTQYF. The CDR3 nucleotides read TGTGCCAGCAGTGATCCCCTAGCGTTAGATACGCAGTATTTT.

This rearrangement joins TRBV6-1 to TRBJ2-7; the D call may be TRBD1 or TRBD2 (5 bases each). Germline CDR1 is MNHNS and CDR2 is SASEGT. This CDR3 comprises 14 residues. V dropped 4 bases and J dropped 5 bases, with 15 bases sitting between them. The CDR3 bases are TGTGCCAGCAGTGCCCGAGGGGTAAGGAACGAGCAGTACTTC. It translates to CASSARGVRNEQYF.

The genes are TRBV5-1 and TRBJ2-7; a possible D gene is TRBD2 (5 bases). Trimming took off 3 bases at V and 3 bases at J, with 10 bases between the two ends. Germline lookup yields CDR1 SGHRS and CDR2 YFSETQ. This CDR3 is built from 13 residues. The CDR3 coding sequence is TGCGCCAGCAGCTCGCGGACTGGCTACGAGCAGTACTTC. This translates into CASSSRTGYEQYF.

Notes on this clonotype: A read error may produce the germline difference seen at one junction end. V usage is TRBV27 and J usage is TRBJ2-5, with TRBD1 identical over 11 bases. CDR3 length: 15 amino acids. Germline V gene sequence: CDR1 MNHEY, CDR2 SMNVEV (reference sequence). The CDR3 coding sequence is TGTGCCAGCGGTTTGGGGACAGGGGGTGCCGAGACCCAGTACTTC. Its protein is CASGLGTGGAETQYF.

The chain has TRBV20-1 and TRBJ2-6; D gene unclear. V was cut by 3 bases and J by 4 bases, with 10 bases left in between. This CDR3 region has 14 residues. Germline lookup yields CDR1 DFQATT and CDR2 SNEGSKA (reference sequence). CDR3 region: CSARHLRGANVLTF. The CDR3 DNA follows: TGCAGTGCTAGGCACTTAAGAGGGGCCAACGTCCTGACTTTC.